Included here is one T cell receptor beta chain sequence, with context. What it binds is unknown. The germline V gene has CDR1 SQVTM and CDR2 ANQGSEA. The CDR3 spans 14 residues. V shed 3 bases and J 4 bases; nucleotides not matched to a gene: 5. This record comes from a study of cytomegalovirus exposure and HLA in healthy donors. Study-wide background: Within the Caucasian-associated ancestry cluster were around 80% of the approximately 390 genotyped donors. Study results and limitations: In a later analysis, at a false discovery rate of 0.05, 15,000 to 20,000 TCR beta sequences were associated with HLA alleles. Earlier findings revealed that most TCR beta V segments proved productive either about 87% or about 30% of the time. A list of 150 to 200 TCR beta chains associated with cytomegalovirus was given.

With 60 Vbeta and 13 Jbeta primers, the PCR was carried out. Clones were read by immunoSEQ multiplex PCR, and TCRdb kept only the in-frame ones, dropping some. The sample consists of about 120,000 clones, roughly 68% of them appearing once. Sequenced material: PBMCs. The source is a man aged 30-40 years in good health and CMV-seropositive. V is TRBV29-1 and J is TRBJ2-1, with 8 bases lining up with TRBD1. CDR3 nucleotides: TGCAGCGTTGACACCGGGACAGGTTACAATGAGCAGTTCTTC. It encodes CSVDTGTGYNEQFF.